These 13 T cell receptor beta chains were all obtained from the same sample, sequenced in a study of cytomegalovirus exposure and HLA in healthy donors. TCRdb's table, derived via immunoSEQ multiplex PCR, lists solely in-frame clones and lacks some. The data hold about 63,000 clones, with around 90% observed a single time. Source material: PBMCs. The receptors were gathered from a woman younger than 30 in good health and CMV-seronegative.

The CDR3 sequence: CASSYSTGQGAYEQYF. The CDR3 coding sequence is TGTGCCAGCAGTTATAGTACGGGACAGGGGGCCTACGAGCAGTACTTC. V usage is TRBV27 and J usage is TRBJ2-7, with TRBD1 matching over 11 bases. V was pared by 4 bases and J by 2 bases, with 7 bases of the junction left unmatched. CDR1 and CDR2 from the germline V gene are MNHEY and SMNVEV (reference sequence). The CDR3 length is 16 residues.

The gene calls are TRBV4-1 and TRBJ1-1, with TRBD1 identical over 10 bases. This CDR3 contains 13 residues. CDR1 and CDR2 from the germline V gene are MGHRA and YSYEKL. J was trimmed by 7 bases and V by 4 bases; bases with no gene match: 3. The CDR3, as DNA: TGCGCCAGCAGCCTCCGGACAGGGGGTGAAGCTTTCTTT. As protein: CASSLRTGGEAFF.

CDR3 in DNA: TGTGCCACCGGCACAGCGGGGGCCACAGATACGCAGTATTTT. Its translation is CATGTAGATDTQYF. The chain is built from TRBV28 and TRBJ2-3; 8 bases line up with TRBD2. The germline gives CDR1 MDHEN, CDR2 SYDVKM. The V and J ends lost 10 bases and 2 bases, in that order; junction bases with no gene match: 8. The CDR3 is 14 residues long. The complete variable domain, with remaining parts taken from reference TRBV28 and TRBJ2-3, reads DVKVTQSSRYLVKRTGEKVFLECVQDMDHENMFWYRQDPGLGLRLIYFSYDVKMKEKGDIPEGYSVSREKKERFSLILESASTNQTSMYLCATGTAGATDTQYFGPGTRLTVL.

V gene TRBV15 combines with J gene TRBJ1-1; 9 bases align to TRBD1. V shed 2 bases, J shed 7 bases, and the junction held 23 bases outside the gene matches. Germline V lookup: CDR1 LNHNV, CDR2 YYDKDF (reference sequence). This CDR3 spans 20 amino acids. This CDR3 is CATSRSTRRDREATSSEAFF. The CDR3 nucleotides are TGTGCCACCAGCAGATCAACGCGCCGGGACAGGGAAGCCACATCCAGTGAAGCTTTCTTT. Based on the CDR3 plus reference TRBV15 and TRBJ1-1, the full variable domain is DAMVIQNPRYQVTQFGKPVTLSCSQTLNHNVMYWYQQKSSQAPKLLFHYYDKDFNNEADTPDNFQSRRPNTSFCFLDIRSPGLGDTAMYLCATSRSTRRDREATSSEAFFGQGTRLTVV.

The CDR3 protein is CASQFSGGSEKLFF. CDR3 nucleotides: TGTGCCAGTCAATTCTCGGGGGGCAGTGAAAAACTGTTTTTT. The rearrangement joins TRBV19 to TRBJ1-4, with a tentative D call TRBD1 (6 bases). The CDR3 totals 14 residues. Germline loops: CDR1 LNHDA, CDR2 SQIVND (reference sequence). Trimming pared 8 bases from V and 7 bases from J, leaving 17 bases between.

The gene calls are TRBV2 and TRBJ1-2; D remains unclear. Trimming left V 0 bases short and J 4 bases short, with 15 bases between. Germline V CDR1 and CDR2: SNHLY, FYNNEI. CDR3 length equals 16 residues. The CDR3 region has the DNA TGTGCCAGCAGTGAAGCCCGACTGGATGAAAGCTATGGCTACACCTTC. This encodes CASSEARLDESYGYTF. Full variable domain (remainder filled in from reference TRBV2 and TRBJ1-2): EPEVTQTPSHQVTQMGQEVILRCVPISNHLYFYWYRQILGQKVEFLVSFYNNEISEKSEIFDDQFSVERPDGSNFTLKIRSTKLEDSAMYFCASSEARLDESYGYTFGSGTRLTVV.

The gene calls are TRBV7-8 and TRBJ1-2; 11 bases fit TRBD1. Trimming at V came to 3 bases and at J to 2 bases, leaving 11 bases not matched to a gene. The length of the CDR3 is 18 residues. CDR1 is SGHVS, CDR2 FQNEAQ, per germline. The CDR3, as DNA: TGTGCCAGCAGCTTGCTAGTAAGGGACAGGGGGGACAACTATGGCTACACCTTC. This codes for CASSLLVRDRGDNYGYTF.

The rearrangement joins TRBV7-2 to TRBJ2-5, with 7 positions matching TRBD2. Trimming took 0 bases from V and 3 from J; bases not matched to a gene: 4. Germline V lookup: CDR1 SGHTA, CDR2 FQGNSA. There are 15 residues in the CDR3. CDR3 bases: TGTGCCAGCAGCTTAGCGGGCCTAGCGGAAGAGACCCAGTACTTC. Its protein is CASSLAGLAEETQYF.

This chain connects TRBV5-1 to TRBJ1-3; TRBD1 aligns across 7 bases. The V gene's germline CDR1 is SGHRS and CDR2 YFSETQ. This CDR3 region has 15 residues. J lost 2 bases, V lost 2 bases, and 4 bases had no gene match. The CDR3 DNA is TGCGCCAGCAGCTTTGGACAGGTAGCTGGAAACACCATATATTTT. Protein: CASSFGQVAGNTIYF.

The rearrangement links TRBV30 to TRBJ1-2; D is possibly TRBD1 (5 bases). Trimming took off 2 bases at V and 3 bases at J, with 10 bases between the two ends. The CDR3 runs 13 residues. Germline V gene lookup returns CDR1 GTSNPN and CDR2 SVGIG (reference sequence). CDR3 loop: CAWSLGADYGYTF. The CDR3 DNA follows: TGTGCCTGGAGTCTAGGGGCCGACTATGGCTACACCTTC.

CDR3 loop: CASSERGRHTQYF. DNA of the CDR3: TGTGCCAGCAGCGAAAGGGGGCGGCATACGCAGTATTTT. This sequence joins TRBV7-9 and TRBJ2-3; TRBD1 matches at 7 bases. The J segment lost 7 bases and the V segment lost 5 bases, leaving 6 bases of the junction unmatched. The germline V gene has CDR1 SEHNR and CDR2 FQNEAQ (reference sequence). There are 13 residues in the CDR3.

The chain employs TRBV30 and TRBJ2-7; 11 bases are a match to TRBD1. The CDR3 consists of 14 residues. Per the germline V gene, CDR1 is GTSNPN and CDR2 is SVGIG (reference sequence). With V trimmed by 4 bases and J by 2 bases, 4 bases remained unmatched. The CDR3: CAWIPGQGAYEQYF. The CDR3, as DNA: TGTGCCTGGATCCCGGGACAGGGGGCCTACGAGCAGTACTTC.

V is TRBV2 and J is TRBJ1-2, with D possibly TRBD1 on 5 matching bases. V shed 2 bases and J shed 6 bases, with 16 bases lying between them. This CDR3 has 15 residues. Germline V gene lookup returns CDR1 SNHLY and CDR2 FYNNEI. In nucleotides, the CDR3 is TGTGCCAGCAGTGAATATTCTGGCAGGGCCAATGGCTACACCTTC. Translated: CASSEYSGRANGYTF.